This T cell receptor (beta chain) was retrieved from a study of cytomegalovirus exposure and HLA in healthy donors (TCRdb year 2017). In terms of the full investigation: A later analysis indicated that the 130 or so validation repertoires were generated on the platform also employed for the 700 or so repertoires of the first cohort. The aim of the study was to test whether cataloging public T cell receptors could identify signatures of past pathogen exposure. In addition to the first cohort of 666 subjects, a separate validation cohort of 130 or so different subjects was used. To predict cytomegalovirus infection status, the study combined high-throughput TCR immunosequencing, statistical association of individual TCRs with disease status, and machine learning. Broader findings and caveats from the paper: A later analysis had no HLA typing for the validation cohort, so co-occurrence there was scored across all 120 or so repertoires. It was suggested by the authors that the approach could potentially be generalized to other disease states and immunological phenotypes. The study gave a list of over 150 TCR beta chains associated with cytomegalovirus. A few of the identified cytomegalovirus-associated TCR beta chains were confirmed in vitro to be specific for cytomegalovirus antigens. The classifier was reported to diagnose cytomegalovirus status with high specificity and sensitivity in both the original and validation cohorts. A later analysis found that TCRs clustered in the first cohort also tended to co-occur in the 120 or so validation repertoires, with more than 90% of cluster scores above 0. While some public TCRs were present in many individuals, most TCR sequences turned up only very rarely across donors.

The donors were included in the validation cohort of around 120 subjects, a group kept apart from the roughly 730-subject first cohort. This clone was detected only a few times. It lacks a known antigen. Base qualities are not recorded, but no much larger clone differs from it by a single base. Library preparation used the immunoSEQ multiplex PCR assay. On the authors' methods: A statistical classification framework was built for diagnosing cytomegalovirus status from the catalog of TCR beta chain sequences. The source is immuneACCESS, and TCRdb retained only in-frame sequences with V and J called. Part of the clones is not carried over; for the studies checked, unresolved V genes explain less than half of this, and the remainder is unexplained. The DNA gave D and trimming, while V, J and clone size come from that table. The sample table holds about 400,000 clones, of which more than 80% were seen once. Roughly 0.83% of the sample rests with the top ten.

The CDR3 has 15 amino acids, counting the end cysteine and phenylalanine. CDR3 DNA is the only sequence kept; it has 45 bases, read in frame from the first base. Trimming costs V 1 base and J 5 bases, and their ends lie 14 bases apart. CDR1 MGHRA and CDR2 YSYEKL are derived from the germline V gene. The sequence derives from a young woman in good health and CMV-seronegative. What was sequenced was PBMCs. The sequence is built from TRBV4-1 and TRBJ1-1, with no reliable assignment of the D segment. Here is the DNA: TGCGCCAGCAGCCAAGTACCGTTAGCGGGAACTGAAGCTTTCTTT. The resulting protein is CASSQVPLAGTEAFF.